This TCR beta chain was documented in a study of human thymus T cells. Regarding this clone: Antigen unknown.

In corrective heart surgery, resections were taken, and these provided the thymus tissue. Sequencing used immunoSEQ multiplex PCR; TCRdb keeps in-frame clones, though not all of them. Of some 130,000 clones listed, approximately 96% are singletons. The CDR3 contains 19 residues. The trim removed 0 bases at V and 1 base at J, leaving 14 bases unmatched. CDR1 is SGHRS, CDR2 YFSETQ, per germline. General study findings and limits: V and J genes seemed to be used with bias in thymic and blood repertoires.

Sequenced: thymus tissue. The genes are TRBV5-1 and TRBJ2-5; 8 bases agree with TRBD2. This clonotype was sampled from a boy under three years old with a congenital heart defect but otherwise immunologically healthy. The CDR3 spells CASSLGLVRGGLIQETQYF. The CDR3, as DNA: TGCGCCAGCAGCTTGGGGCTGGTCCGGGGGGGTCTTATCCAAGAGACCCAGTACTTC. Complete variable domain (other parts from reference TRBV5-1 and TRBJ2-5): KAGVTQTPRYLIKTRGQQVTLSCSPISGHRSVSWYQQTPGQGLQFLFEYFSETQRNKGNFPGRFSGRQFSNSRSEMNVSTLELGDSALYLCASSLGLVRGGLIQETQYFGPGTRLLVL.